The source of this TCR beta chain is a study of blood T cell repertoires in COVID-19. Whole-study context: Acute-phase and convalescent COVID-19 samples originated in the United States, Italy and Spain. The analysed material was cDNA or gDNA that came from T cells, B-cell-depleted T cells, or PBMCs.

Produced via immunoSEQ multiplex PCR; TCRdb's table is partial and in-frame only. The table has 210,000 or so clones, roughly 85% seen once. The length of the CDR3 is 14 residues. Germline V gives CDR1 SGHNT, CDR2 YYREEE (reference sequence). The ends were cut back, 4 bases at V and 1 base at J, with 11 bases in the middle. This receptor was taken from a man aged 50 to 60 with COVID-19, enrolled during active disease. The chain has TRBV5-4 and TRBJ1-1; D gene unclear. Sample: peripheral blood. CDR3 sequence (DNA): TGTGCCAGCAGCCGTCTCTCGCGGAACACTGAAGCTTTCTTT. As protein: CASSRLSRNTEAFF.